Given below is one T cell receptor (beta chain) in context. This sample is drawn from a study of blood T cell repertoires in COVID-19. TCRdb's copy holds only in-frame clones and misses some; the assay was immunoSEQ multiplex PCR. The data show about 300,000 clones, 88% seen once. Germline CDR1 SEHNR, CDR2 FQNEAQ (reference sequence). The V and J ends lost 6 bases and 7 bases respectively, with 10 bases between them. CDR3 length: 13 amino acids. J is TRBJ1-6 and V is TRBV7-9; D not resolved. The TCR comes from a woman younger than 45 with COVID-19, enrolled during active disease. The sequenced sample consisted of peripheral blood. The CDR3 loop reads CASRVYSNSPLHF. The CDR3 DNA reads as TGTGCCAGCAGAGTGTACAGCAATTCACCCCTCCACTTT.